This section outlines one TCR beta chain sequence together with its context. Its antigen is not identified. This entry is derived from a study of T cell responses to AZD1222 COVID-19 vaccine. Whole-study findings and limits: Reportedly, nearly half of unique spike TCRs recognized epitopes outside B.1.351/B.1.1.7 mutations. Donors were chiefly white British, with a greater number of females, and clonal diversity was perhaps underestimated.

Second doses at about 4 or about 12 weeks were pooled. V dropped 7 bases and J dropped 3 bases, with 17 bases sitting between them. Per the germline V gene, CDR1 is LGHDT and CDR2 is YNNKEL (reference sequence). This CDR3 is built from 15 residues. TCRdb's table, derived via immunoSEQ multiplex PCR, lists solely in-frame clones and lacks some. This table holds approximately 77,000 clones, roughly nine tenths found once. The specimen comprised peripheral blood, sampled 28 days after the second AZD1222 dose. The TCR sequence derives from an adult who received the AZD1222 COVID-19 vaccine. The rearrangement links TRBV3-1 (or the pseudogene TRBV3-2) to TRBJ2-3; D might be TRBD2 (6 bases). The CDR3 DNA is TGTGCCAGCACCGAAGGCGGGGAGACTACAGATACGCAGTATTTT. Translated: CASTEGGETTDTQYF.